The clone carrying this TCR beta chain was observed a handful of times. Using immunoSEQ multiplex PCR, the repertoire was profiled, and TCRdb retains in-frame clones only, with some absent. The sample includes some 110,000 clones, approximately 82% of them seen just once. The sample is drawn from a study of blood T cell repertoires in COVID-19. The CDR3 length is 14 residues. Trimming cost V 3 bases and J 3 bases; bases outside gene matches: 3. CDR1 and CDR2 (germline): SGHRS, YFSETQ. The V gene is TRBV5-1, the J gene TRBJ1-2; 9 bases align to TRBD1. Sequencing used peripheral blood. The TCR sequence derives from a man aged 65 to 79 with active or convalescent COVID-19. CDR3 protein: CASSWDRADYGYTF. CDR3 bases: TGCGCCAGCAGCTGGGACAGGGCCGACTATGGCTACACCTTC. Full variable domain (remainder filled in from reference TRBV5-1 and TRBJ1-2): KAGVTQTPRYLIKTRGQQVTLSCSPISGHRSVSWYQQTPGQGLQFLFEYFSETQRNKGNFPGRFSGRQFSNSRSEMNVSTLELGDSALYLCASSWDRADYGYTFGSGTRLTVV.